The present T cell receptor (beta chain) was sequenced within a study of T cells in Graves' hyperthyroidism and ophthalmopathy. A remark on this clonotype: Its antigen remains unidentified.

RNA transcripts yielded amplified TCR beta CDR3 regions. Researchers ran a first-round RT-PCR on the TCR CDR3 using the HTBI primer set. TCRdb itself ran the multiplex PCR reads through MiXCR, one entry per CDR3 protein. The table lists around 400,000 distinct CDR3 sequences, roughly 25% of them singletons. General study findings and limits: Ophthalmopathy, which appeared later, was predicted by the model a median roughly 6.5 months before onset.

Material: blood. The sequence was obtained from a man between 50 and 59 years old with Graves' hyperthyroidism.

The CDR3 DNA sequence: TGTGCCAGCAGCCCCTCTACTAGCGGGGCCTCCTACGAGCAGTACTTC. Protein product: CASSPSTSGASYEQYF. The chain combines TRBV5-4 with TRBJ2-7, with 10 bases aligning to TRBD2. The germline gives CDR1 SGHNT, CDR2 YYREEE (reference sequence). V lost 4 bases to trimming and J lost 0 bases; unmatched junction nucleotides: 7. This CDR3 is 16 amino acids long.